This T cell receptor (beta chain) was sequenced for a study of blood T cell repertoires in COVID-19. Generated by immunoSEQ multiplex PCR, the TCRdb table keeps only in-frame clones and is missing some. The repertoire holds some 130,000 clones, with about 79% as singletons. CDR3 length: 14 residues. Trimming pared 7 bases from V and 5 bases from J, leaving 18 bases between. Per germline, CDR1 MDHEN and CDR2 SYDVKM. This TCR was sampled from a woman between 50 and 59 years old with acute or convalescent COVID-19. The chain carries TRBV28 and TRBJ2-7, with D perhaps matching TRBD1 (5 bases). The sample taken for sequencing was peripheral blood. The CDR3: CASIPKGKVHEQYF. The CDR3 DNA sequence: TGTGCCAGCATCCCGAAGGGGAAGGTCCACGAGCAGTACTTC.